This TCR beta chain was sequenced for a study of CD8 T cells in Susac syndrome. RNA was extracted with the RNeasy kit, and a quantity of about 0.45 to 1 ug was reverse transcribed using random hexamers. The immunoSEQ assay covered 54 Vbeta and 13 Jbeta segments for CDR3. Each CDR3 protein is one row after TCRdb ran MiXCR on the immunoSEQ multiplex PCR reads. The data contain some 260,000 distinct CDR3 sequences, about 88% of them seen just once; the ten biggest clones take up over 0.1%. With 0 bases removed from V and 3 bases from J, the gap between germline ends came to 4 bases. Germline-derived CDR1 and CDR2 are ENHRY and SYGVKD. The CDR3 is 13 residues long. Sequencing of TCR beta covered CD8+ and CD4+ T cells obtained from blood.

Sequencing was performed on CD8+ T cells from PBMCs. This chain uses TRBV10-3 with TRBJ2-3; D is unclear. This clonotype originated in a human donor with multiple sclerosis. This chain's CDR3 is CAISESKTDTQYF. Here the CDR3 DNA reads TGTGCCATCAGTGAGTCAAAGACAGATACGCAGTATTTT.